This TCR beta chain was recovered during a study of T cells in Graves' hyperthyroidism and ophthalmopathy. Points from the study as a whole: Blood also held most thyroid clonotypes expanded beyond 0.001.

RNA transcripts gave rise to amplified TCR beta CDR3 regions. HTBI primers were the set used in a first-round RT-PCR of the TCR CDR3. TCRdb processed the multiplex PCR reads anew with MiXCR; each CDR3 protein has one entry. Counted here are 610,000 or so distinct CDR3 sequences, under 60% occurring once; the ten biggest clones make up about 8.3%. Exclusion of patients followed from uncontrolled infection, other autoimmune disease, pregnancy or lactation. This clonotype has at least ten counts. The antigen is unknown. V gave up 2 bases and J gave up 6 bases, with 13 bases separating them. The CDR3 sequence is 14 residues long. Per germline, CDR1 SGHTA and CDR2 FQGTGA.

The sequence derives from a woman aged 18-29 years with Graves' hyperthyroidism. V gene TRBV7-3 combines with J gene TRBJ1-2; TRBD1 might be the D (5 bases). The sample was peripheral blood or thyroid tissue (not recorded which). The CDR3 DNA reads as TGTGCCAGCAGCTTATCAGGGCCCTCGGATGGCTACACCTTC. This encodes CASSLSGPSDGYTF.